This T cell receptor beta chain came from a study of CD8+ T cells in alopecia areata. Study summary: Those patients who were treated received oral tofacitinib, which was given at 5 to 10 mg twice daily for moderate-to-severe alopecia areata. Regarding the study as a whole: Researchers reported that TCR sharing among patients proved less clear than in mice, possibly HLA-linked. Lesional scalp, notably in alopecia totalis/universalis, had clonality above that of normal scalp. Alphabeta T cells residing in normal skin are also sequenced in scalp samples.

On this clone: Its antigen remains unidentified.

As part of sample collection, lesional scalp punch biopsies and peripheral blood were taken from alopecia areata patients. The ends were cut back, 1 base at V and 0 bases at J, with 15 bases in the middle. The CDR3 sequence is 17 residues long. Per germline, CDR1 SGHAT and CDR2 FQDESV (reference sequence). Extraction of RNA preceded its reverse transcription into cDNA, which served as the sequencing template. Measured with immunoSEQ multiplex PCR; TCRdb has only the in-frame clones, and not every one. This table holds more than 9,500 clones, 57% found once. The clonotype originates from a human donor with alopecia areata. This chain connects TRBV11-1 to TRBJ1-1; no clear D. Sequencing input: skin. The CDR3 loop is CASSLGSRVWMNTEAFF. DNA of the CDR3: TGTGCCAGCAGCTTAGGATCAAGGGTGTGGATGAACACTGAAGCTTTCTTT.